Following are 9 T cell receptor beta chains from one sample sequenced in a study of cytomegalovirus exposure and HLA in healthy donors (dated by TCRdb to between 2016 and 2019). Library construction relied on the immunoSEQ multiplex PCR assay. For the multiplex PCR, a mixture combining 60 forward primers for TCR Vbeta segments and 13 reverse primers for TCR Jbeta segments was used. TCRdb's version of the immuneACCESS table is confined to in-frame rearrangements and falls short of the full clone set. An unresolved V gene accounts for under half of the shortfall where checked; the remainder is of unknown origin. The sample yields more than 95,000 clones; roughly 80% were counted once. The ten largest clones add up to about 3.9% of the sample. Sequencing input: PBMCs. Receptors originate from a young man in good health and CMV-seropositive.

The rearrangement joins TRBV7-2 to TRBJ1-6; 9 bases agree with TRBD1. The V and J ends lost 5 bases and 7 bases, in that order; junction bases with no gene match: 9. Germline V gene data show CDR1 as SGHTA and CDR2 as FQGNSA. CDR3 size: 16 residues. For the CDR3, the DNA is TGTGCCAGCAGCCCAAAAGCGGGACAGGGAAATTCACCCCTCCACTTT. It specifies CASSPKAGQGNSPLHF.

Written as DNA, the CDR3 is TGTGCCAGCAGTTCCCACGCCACCGCACAGGGGGCTAACGAGCAGTACTTC. As protein: CASSSHATAQGANEQYF. V usage is TRBV7-2 and J usage is TRBJ2-7; 9 bases align to TRBD1. Germline values: CDR1 SGHTA, CDR2 FQGNSA. The ends lost 6 bases at V and 5 bases at J; junction bases unmatched: 17. This CDR3 has 17 amino acids.

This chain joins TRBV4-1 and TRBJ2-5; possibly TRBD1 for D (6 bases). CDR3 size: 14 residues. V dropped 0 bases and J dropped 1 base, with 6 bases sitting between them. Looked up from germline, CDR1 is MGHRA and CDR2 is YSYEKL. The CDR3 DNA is TGCGCCAGCAGCCAAGAAGGGGGCCAAGAGACCCAGTACTTC. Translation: CASSQEGGQETQYF.

The CDR3 DNA reads as TGTGCCAGCAGTTCCAGCAGGGGTCAGCCCCAGCATTTT. Its translation: CASSSSRGQPQHF. The V and J genes are TRBV2 and TRBJ1-5, with D perhaps TRBD1 (6 bases). In germline, CDR1 is SNHLY, CDR2 FYNNEI. This CDR3 is 13 amino acids long. V lost 5 bases, J lost 6 bases, and 11 bases lay in between. Complete variable domain (other parts from reference TRBV2 and TRBJ1-5): EPEVTQTPSHQVTQMGQEVILRCVPISNHLYFYWYRQILGQKVEFLVSFYNNEISEKSEIFDDQFSVERPDGSNFTLKIRSTKLEDSAMYFCASSSSRGQPQHFGDGTRLSIL.

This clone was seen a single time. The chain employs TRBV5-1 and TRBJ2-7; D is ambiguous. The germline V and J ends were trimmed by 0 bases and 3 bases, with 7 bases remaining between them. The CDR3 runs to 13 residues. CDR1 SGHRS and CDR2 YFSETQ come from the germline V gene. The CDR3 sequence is CASSLVRSYEQYF. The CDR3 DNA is TGCGCCAGCAGCTTGGTTAGGAGCTACGAGCAGTACTTC.

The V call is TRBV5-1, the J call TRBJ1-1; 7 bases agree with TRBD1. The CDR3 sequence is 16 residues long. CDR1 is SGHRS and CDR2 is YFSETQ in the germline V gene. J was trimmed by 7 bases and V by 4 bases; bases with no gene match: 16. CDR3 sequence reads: CASSIDRVAEPGEAFF. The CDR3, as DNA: TGCGCCAGCAGCATAGACAGGGTCGCCGAGCCGGGTGAAGCTTTCTTT.

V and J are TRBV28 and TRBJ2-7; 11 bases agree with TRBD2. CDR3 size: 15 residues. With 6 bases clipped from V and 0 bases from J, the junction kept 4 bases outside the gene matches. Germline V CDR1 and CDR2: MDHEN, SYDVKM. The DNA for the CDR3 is TGTGCCAGCAGCGAACTAGCGGGGGACTCCTACGAGCAGTACTTC. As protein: CASSELAGDSYEQYF.

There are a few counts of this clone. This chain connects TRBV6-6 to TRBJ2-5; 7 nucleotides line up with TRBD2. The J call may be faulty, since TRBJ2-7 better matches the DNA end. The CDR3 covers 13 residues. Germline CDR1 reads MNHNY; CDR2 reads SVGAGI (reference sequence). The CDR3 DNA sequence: TGTGCCAGCAAAGTTGGGGGGGTTTACGAGCAGTACTTC. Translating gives CASKVGGVYEQYF.

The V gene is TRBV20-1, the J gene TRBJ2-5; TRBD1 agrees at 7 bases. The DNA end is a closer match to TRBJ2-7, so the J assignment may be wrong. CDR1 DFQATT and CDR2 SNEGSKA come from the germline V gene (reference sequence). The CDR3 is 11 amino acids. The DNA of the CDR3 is TGCAGTGCTACCAGGGGGTTCGAGCAGTACTTC. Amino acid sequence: CSATRGFEQYF.